This is a list of T cell receptor beta chains from one sample in a study of CD8 T cells in Susac syndrome. TCRdb fed the immunoSEQ multiplex PCR reads into MiXCR, producing one record per CDR3 protein. The table shows roughly 140,000 distinct CDR3 sequences, with about 94% occurring only once. Input material: CD8+ T cells from PBMCs. The receptors here all came from a human donor with multiple sclerosis. Both conserved end residues are part of each CDR3. Fields, in order: V gene, clone size, D gene, J gene, CDR3 DNA, CDR3 protein. The D gene is left open where the match is weak. For some rows the clone size is stated as once, few or many, or as a class when expanded; others skip it.

TRBV30	.	.	TRBJ2-7	TGTGCCTGGAGTGGATCAGTTACCTACGAGCAGTACTTC	CAWSGSVTYEQYF
TRBV14	.	.	TRBJ1-6	TGTGCCAGCAGCCAAGAGTGGGGGGCGCCCCTCCACTTT	CASSQEWGAPLHF
TRBV29-1	.	.	TRBJ1-2	TGCAGCGTCCCCTCCTTAGGGGGCTACACCTTC	CSVPSLGGYTF
TRBV7-9	.	TRBD2	TRBJ2-1	TGTGCCAGCAGCATGTTTAGCGGGCGGTACAATGAGCAGTTCTTC	CASSMFSGRYNEQFF
TRBV29-1	.	TRBD1	TRBJ2-1	TGCAGCGTTGAAGTTGGGACAGGGGTCGATGAGCAGTTCTTC	CSVEVGTGVDEQFF
TRBV5-1	.	.	TRBJ1-1	TGCGCCAGCCGTCTTGGGGGTGAAGCTTTCTTT	CASRLGGEAFF
TRBV30	.	.	TRBJ2-7	TGTGCCTGGAGTCCCCGAGAACCTCCGTGGGAGCAGTACTTC	CAWSPREPPWEQYF
TRBV27	.	.	TRBJ1-6	TGTGCCAGCAGTTTTGGGGTCTCCTATAATTCACCCCTCCACTTT	CASSFGVSYNSPLHF
TRBV7-9	.	.	TRBJ1-1	TGTGCCAGCAGCTTAAACCGGCCTGAAGCTTTCTTT	CASSLNRPEAFF
TRBV20-1	.	TRBD1	TRBJ1-1	TGCAGTGCTAGCAGGGGGCAGTGGGGCCTTAACACTGAAGCTTTCTTT	CSASRGQWGLNTEAFF
TRBV7-9	.	TRBD1	TRBJ2-3	TGTGCCAGCAGTCCCCGGACAGGCCTGACAGATACGCAGTATTTT	CASSPRTGLTDTQYF
TRBV2	.	.	TRBJ2-7	TGTGCCAGCAGTGAACGGGGCAGGGTTGGGCAGTACTTC	CASSERGRVGQYF
TRBV12-3/TRBV12-4	.	TRBD1	TRBJ2-7	TGTGCCAGCACCCCGGGACAGCACTACGAGCAGTACTTC	CASTPGQHYEQYF
TRBV12-3/TRBV12-4	.	TRBD1	TRBJ1-1	TGTGCCAGCAGTTTAACAGGGGGAAGGACTGAAGCTTTCTTT	CASSLTGGRTEAFF
TRBV13	.	.	TRBJ2-3	TGTGCCAGCAGCTTAGGCCGCCAGGGAGCTCTGACCACAGATACGCAGTATTTT	CASSLGRQGALTTDTQYF
TRBV3-1	.	TRBD1	TRBJ2-7	TGTGCCAGCAGCCAAGATGGGGGACAGCCCCTGAACGAGCAGTACTTC	CASSQDGGQPLNEQYF
TRBV29-1	.	TRBD2	TRBJ2-3	TGCAGCGTCCGGGGGGGGGACCCCCGGTTGCAGTATTTT	CSVRGGDPRLQYF
TRBV2	.	.	TRBJ2-1	TGTGCCAGCAGCTCGGGTAGGGGGCGGGAGCGGGAGCAGTTCTTC	CASSSGRGREREQFF
TRBV20-1	.	.	TRBJ2-7	TGCAGTGCTCTACAGGGCAGCGAGCAGTACTTC	CSALQGSEQYF
TRBV3-1	once	.	TRBJ2-7	TGTGCCAGCAGCAAGGGACTTTCTTACGAGCAGTACTTC	CASSKGLSYEQYF
TRBV3-1	.	TRBD1	TRBJ1-5	TGTGCCAGCAGCCAAAACCGGGACAGGGGTGAGCCCCAGCATTTT	CASSQNRDRGEPQHF
TRBV29-1	.	.	TRBJ1-5	TGCAGCGTTGGAGCGGGGGAGGGGGGGCCCCAGCATTTT	CSVGAGEGGPQHF
TRBV29-1	.	.	TRBJ2-3	TGCAGCGGGAGCGACTCAGATACGCAGTATTTT	CSGSDSDTQYF
TRBV5-6	.	.	TRBJ2-5	TGTGCCAGCAGCTTGGCCAAGGGTACTCAGTACTTC	CASSLAKGTQYF
TRBV27	.	.	TRBJ1-5	TGTGCCAGCATGAGGGCCGGTAGCAATCAGCCCCAGCATTTT	CASMRAGSNQPQHF
TRBV7-9	.	TRBD1	TRBJ1-4	TGTGCCAGCAGCCCAGGACAGGGATCGGTTGACGAAAAACTGTTTTTT	CASSPGQGSVDEKLFF
TRBV15	.	.	TRBJ1-1	TGTGCCACCAGCAGAGACACTGAAGCTTTCTTT	CATSRDTEAFF
TRBV6-2/TRBV6-3	.	.	TRBJ2-7	TGTGCCAGCAGTTTCGGTTCCGCATCATCCCCCTACGAGCAGTACTTC	CASSFGSASSPYEQYF
TRBV2	.	TRBD2	TRBJ2-3	TGTGCCAGCAGTGAACCCGGGACTAGCGGAGTAGATACGCAGTATTTT	CASSEPGTSGVDTQYF
TRBV27	.	.	TRBJ2-1	TGTGCCAGCAGTCCTTCCGGGCCTAACCACAATGAGCAGTTCTTC	CASSPSGPNHNEQFF
TRBV20-1	.	TRBD2	TRBJ2-7	TGCAGTGCTAGAGATGTTTCTAGCGGGGGCTACGAGCAGTACTTC	CSARDVSSGGYEQYF
TRBV7-9	.	TRBD2	TRBJ2-3	TGTGCCAGCCCCCCGGGGGGGCTCACAGATACGCAGTATTTT	CASPPGGLTDTQYF
TRBV9	.	TRBD1	TRBJ1-1	TGTGCCAGTAATCCAGCGGGACAGCTGAACACTGAAGCTTTCTTT	CASNPAGQLNTEAFF
TRBV12-3/TRBV12-4	.	.	TRBJ2-7	TGTGCCAGCAGTCCGACCGGGCCTTTTCCCTACGAGCAGTACTTC	CASSPTGPFPYEQYF
TRBV30	.	.	TRBJ1-1	TGTGCCTGGAGTGTACGCCCGGGATGGAACACTGAAGCTTTCTTT	CAWSVRPGWNTEAFF
TRBV12-5	.	.	TRBJ1-1	TGTGCTAGTGGAGAAAGGGGGGAAGCTTTCTTT	CASGERGEAFF
TRBV14	.	.	TRBJ2-6	TGTGCCAGCAGCCTCACAGGGCCTGGGGCCAACGTCCTGACTTTC	CASSLTGPGANVLTF
TRBV6-5	.	TRBD1	TRBJ2-7	TGTGCCAGCAGTTACCGGGGACAGGGAAGGTACGAGCAGTACTTC	CASSYRGQGRYEQYF
TRBV14	.	.	TRBJ2-3	TGTGCCAGCAGCACTTGGGACCGCGTACCAGATACGCAGTATTTT	CASSTWDRVPDTQYF
TRBV20-1	.	.	TRBJ2-7	TGCAGTGCTAGAGACAGGGGACCCAGTTCGTACGAGCAGTACTTC	CSARDRGPSSYEQYF
TRBV29-1	.	.	TRBJ1-2	TGCAGCGTTGAAGGCCAGGGGTCTTTCTATGGCTACACCTTC	CSVEGQGSFYGYTF
TRBV12-3/TRBV12-4	.	.	TRBJ1-1	TGTGCCAGCAGTTTAGCGGCCAGGGGCACTGAAGCTTTCTTT	CASSLAARGTEAFF
TRBV24-1	.	.	TRBJ1-2	TGTGCCACCAGTGACCTTAACTATGGCTACACCTTC	CATSDLNYGYTF
TRBV4-1	.	.	TRBJ2-3	TGCGCCAGCAGCCAAGGTCTCACAGATACGCAGTATTTT	CASSQGLTDTQYF
TRBV20-1	.	.	TRBJ1-2	TGCAGTGCTAGAGTTCGTGACGACTATGGCTACACCTTC	CSARVRDDYGYTF
TRBV7-2	.	TRBD1	TRBJ1-5	TGTGCCAGCAGCTTAACCGGGACAGGGGGACGTCAGCCCCAGCATTTT	CASSLTGTGGRQPQHF
TRBV30	.	TRBD1	TRBJ2-2	TGTGCCTGGACGGGATTGGGGACAGGGGGCGTAGAGGTGGCCGGGGAGCTGTTTTTT	CAWTGLGTGGVEVAGELFF
TRBV29-1	.	TRBD1	TRBJ1-2	TGCAGCGTCACCTCTCGGGACAGGGGCGCCACCTCAAACTATGGCTACACCTTC	CSVTSRDRGATSNYGYTF
TRBV6-2/TRBV6-3	once	.	TRBJ2-7	TGTGCCAGCAGTTACTCGGGCCCAAAGCAGTACTTC	CASSYSGPKQYF
TRBV27	.	.	TRBJ1-1	TGTGCCAGCAGCCAATTATGGTCGACAGGAAACACTGAAGCTTTCTTT	CASSQLWSTGNTEAFF
TRBV13	.	TRBD2	TRBJ2-1	TGTGCCAGCAGCTTATACGAGCGGGGAGCAAATGAGCAGTTCTTC	CASSLYERGANEQFF
TRBV28	.	TRBD1	TRBJ1-5	TGTGCCAGCAGTCGGGGACAGGGAAGTCAGCCCCAGCATTTT	CASSRGQGSQPQHF